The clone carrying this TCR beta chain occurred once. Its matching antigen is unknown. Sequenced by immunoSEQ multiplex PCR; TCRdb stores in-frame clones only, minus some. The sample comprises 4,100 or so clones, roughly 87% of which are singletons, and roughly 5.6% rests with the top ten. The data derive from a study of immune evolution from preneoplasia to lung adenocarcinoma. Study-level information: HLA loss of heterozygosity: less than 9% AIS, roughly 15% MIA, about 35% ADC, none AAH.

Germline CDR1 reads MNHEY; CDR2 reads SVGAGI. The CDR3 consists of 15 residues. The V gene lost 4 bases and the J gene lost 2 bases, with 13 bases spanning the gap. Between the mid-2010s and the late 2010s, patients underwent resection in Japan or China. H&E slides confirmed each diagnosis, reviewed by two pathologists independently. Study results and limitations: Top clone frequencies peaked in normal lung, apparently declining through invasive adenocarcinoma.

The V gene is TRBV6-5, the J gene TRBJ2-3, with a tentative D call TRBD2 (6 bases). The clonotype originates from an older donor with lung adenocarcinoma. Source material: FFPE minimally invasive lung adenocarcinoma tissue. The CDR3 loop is CASSFGGENTDTQYF. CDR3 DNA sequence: TGTGCCAGCAGTTTTGGCGGGGAGAACACAGATACGCAGTATTTT.